This record covers a single TCR beta chain. TCRdb redid the calling of the RT-PCR reads with MiXCR, one entry per CDR3 protein. The table has hundreds of thousands of distinct CDR3 sequences, approximately 14% seen once. This CDR3 comprises 15 residues. The germline V and J ends were trimmed by 4 bases and 3 bases, with 15 bases remaining between them. Germline CDR1 is LGHNA and CDR2 is YNFKEQ. Sequenced: memory CD4+ T cells from blood. The rearrangement joins TRBV4-2 to TRBJ1-1; D perhaps matches TRBD1 (5 bases). The clonotype was recovered from a female donor in good health, serving as a healthy control. The CDR3 here is CASSPTEGRDTEAFF. In DNA form, the CDR3 reads TGTGCCAGCAGCCCCACCGAGGGGCGCGACACTGAAGCTTTCTTT.